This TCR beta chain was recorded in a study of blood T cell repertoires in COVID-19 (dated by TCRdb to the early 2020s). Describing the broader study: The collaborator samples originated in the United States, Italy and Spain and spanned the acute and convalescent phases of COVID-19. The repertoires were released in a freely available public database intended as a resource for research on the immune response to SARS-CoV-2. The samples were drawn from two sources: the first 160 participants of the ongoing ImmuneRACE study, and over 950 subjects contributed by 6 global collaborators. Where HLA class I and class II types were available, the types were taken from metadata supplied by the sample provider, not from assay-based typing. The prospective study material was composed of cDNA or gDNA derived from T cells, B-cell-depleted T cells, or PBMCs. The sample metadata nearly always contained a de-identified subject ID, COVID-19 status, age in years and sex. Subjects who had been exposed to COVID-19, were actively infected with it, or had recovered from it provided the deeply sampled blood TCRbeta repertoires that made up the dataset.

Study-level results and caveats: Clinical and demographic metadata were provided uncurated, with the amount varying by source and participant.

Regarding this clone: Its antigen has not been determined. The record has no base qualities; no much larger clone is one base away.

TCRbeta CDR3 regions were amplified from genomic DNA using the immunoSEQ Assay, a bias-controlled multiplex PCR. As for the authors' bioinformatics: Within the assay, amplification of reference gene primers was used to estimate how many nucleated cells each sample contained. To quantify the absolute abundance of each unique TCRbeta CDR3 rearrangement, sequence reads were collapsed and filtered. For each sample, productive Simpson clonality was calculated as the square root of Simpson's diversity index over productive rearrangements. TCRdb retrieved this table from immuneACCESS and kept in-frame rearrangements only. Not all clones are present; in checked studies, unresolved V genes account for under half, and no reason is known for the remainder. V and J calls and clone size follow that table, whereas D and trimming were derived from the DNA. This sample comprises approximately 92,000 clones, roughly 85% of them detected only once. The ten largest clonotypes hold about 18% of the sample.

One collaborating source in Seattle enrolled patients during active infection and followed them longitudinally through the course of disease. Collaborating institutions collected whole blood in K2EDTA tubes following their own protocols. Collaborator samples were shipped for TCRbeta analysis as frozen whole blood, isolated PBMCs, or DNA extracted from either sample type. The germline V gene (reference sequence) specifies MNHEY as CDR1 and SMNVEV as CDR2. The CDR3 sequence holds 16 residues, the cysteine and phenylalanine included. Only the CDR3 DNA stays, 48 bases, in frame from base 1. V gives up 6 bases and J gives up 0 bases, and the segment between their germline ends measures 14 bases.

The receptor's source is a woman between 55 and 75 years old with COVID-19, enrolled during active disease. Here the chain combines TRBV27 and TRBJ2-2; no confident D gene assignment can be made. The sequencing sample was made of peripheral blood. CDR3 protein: CASRVHRAPNTGELFF. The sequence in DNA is TGTGCCAGCAGGGTACACAGAGCCCCGAACACCGGGGAGCTGTTTTTT.